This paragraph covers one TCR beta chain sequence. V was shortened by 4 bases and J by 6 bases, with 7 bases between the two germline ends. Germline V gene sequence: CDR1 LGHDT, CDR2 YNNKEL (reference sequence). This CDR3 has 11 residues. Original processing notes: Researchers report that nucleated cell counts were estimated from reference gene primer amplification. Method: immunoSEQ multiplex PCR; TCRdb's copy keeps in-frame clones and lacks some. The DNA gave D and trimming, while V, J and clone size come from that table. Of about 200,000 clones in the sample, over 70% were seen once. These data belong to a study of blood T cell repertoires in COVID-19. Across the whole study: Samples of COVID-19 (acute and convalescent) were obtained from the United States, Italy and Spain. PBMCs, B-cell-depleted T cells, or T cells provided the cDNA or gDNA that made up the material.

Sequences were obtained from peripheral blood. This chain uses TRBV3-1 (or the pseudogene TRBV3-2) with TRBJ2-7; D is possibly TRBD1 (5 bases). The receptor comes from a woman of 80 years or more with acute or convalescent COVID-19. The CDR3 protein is CASSLDSEQYF. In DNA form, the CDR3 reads TGTGCCAGCAGCCTAGACAGCGAGCAGTACTTC.